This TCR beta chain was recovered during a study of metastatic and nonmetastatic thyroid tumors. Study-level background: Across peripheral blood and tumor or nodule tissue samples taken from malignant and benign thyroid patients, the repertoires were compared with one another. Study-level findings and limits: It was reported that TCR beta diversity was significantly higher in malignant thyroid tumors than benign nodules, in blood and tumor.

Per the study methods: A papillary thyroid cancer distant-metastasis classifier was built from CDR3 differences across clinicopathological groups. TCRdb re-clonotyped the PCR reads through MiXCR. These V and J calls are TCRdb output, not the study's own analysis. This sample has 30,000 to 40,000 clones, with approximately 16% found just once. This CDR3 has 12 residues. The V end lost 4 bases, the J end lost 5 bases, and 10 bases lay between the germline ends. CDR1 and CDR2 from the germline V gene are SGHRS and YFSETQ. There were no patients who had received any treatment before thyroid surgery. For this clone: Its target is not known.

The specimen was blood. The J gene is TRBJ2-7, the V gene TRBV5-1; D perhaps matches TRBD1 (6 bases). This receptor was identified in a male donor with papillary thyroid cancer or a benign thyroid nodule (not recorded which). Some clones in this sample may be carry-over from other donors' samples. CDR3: CASSPPGDEQYF. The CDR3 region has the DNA TGCGCCAGCAGCCCCCCAGGGGACGAGCAGTACTTC. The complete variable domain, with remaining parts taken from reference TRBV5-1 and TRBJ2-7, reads KAGVTQTPRYLIKTRGQQVTLSCSPISGHRSVSWYQQTPGQGLQFLFEYFSETQRNKGNFPGRFSGRQFSNSRSEMNVSTLELGDSALYLCASSPPGDEQYFGPGTRLTVT.